This T cell receptor (beta chain) was identified during a study of T cell repertoires in cytomegalovirus infection. Looking at the study overall: Carrying CMV and the relevant HLA type showed in public TCR beta signatures. Study-wide findings and caveats: CMV-specific HLA-C-restricted TCR beta clonotypes dominated the ex vivo response. Individuals carrying CMV plus the relevant HLA were identified by cumulative frequency of public TCR beta families.

Between the trimmed V and J ends, which lost 4 bases and 4 bases, there was a span of 16 bases. The length of the CDR3 is 16 residues. Per the germline V gene, CDR1 is LNHDA and CDR2 is SQIVND (reference sequence). Of note for this clonotype: What it binds is not known.

TCRdb re-derived calls from the reads in MiXCR, one entry per CDR3 protein. The sample shows about 150,000 distinct CDR3 sequences, about 20% of them seen only once. This clonotype originated in a human donor in good health (CMV status not recorded). Some clones in this sample may be carry-over from other donors' samples. This rearrangement joins TRBV19 to TRBJ2-2; tentatively, D is TRBD2 (6 bases). The sample taken for sequencing was PBMCs. The CDR3 DNA follows: TGTGCCAGTAGTACCCGACTAGACTCAAGCACCGGGGAGCTGTTTTTT. Protein: CASSTRLDSSTGELFF.